This T cell receptor beta chain derives from a study of blood T cell repertoires in COVID-19. Study details: The samples span acute and convalescent COVID-19 from the United States, Italy and Spain. Sample material is recorded as cDNA or gDNA derived from T cells, B-cell-depleted T cells, or PBMCs.

Study processing details: Using reference gene primer amplification, nucleated cell counts were estimated. Method: immunoSEQ multiplex PCR; TCRdb's copy keeps in-frame clones and lacks some. The D gene and trimming were derived from the DNA, and the V and J assignments and clone size from that table. The table has more than 85,000 clones, more than 85% seen once. CDR1 MNHEY and CDR2 SMNVEV come from the germline V gene (reference sequence). CDR3 length: 12 amino acids. The ends were cut back, 5 bases at V and 7 bases at J, with 12 bases in the middle. Sequenced: peripheral blood. The V and J genes are TRBV27 and TRBJ2-7; D may be TRBD2 (6 bases). The TCR originated in a man aged 45-65 years with active or convalescent COVID-19. The CDR3 spells CASSLPAGEQYF. CDR3 in DNA: TGTGCCAGCAGTCTTCCAGCGGGTGAGCAGTACTTC.